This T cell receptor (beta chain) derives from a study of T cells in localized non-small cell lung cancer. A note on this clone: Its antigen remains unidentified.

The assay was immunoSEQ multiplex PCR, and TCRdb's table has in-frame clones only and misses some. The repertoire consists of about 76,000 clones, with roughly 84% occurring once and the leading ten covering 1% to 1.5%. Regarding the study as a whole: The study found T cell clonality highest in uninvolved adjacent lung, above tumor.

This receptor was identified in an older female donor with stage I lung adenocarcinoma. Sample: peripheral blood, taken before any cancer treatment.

CDR3 coding DNA: TGTGCCAGCAGTTTTTGGAGGGAGAGCGCAGATACGCAGTATTTT. Translation gives CASSFWRESADTQYF. This chain connects TRBV27 to TRBJ2-3; maybe TRBD2 (6 bases). Germline assignment: CDR1 MNHEY and CDR2 SMNVEV (reference sequence). The CDR3 totals 15 residues. V lost 3 bases and J lost 4, with 14 bases in between.